A single sample gave rise to the 20 T cell receptor beta chains below, sequenced in a study of beta chain features in type 1 diabetes. Which antigens these TCRs recognize remains unknown. The investigators reverse transcribed all of the isolated RNA, so they sequenced expressed TCRB transcripts. Profiled with immunoSEQ multiplex PCR; TCRdb holds only in-frame clones, not every one. Among some 280,000 clones listed, more than 13% were seen once. Overall study results and limits: When Type 1 diabetes patients were examined, their TCRB CDR3s proved moderately but significantly shorter in all four CD4+ subsets.

Sequencing used naive CD4+ T cells from blood. The receptors were gathered from a man aged 25 to 40 with type 1 diabetes.

The rearrangement joins TRBV18 to TRBJ2-7; 10 nucleotides line up with TRBD2. The germline V gene has CDR1 KGHSH and CDR2 LQKENI. V was clipped by 6 bases and J by 5 bases; unmatched bases: 10. This CDR3 region has 15 residues. The CDR3 nucleotides read TGTGCCAGCTCCCCTTCAGCGGGAGGGCCCGACGAGCAGTACTTC. Amino acid sequence: CASSPSAGGPDEQYF.

This sequence joins TRBV9 and TRBJ2-7; TRBD1 aligns across 11 bases. The CDR3 totals 14 residues. The V segment lost 6 bases and the J segment 3 bases; nucleotides outside the gene matches: 5. From germline, CDR1 is SGDLS and CDR2 YYNGEE. The CDR3, as DNA: TGTGCCAGCAACCCGGGACAGGGGGTCTACGAGCAGTACTTC. Its translation is CASNPGQGVYEQYF.

This clone was detected only a few times. This chain joins TRBV15 and TRBJ2-2; possibly TRBD1 for D (5 bases). The CDR3 is made up of 13 amino acids. Deletions cut 3 bases from V and 4 bases from J, with 6 bases between. Germline values: CDR1 LNHNV, CDR2 YYDKDF (reference sequence). CDR3 nucleotides: TGTGCCACCAGCAGGACAGTCACCGGGGAGCTGTTTTTT. This translates into CATSRTVTGELFF.

There are a few counts of this clone. The gene calls are TRBV27 and TRBJ2-3; 9 nucleotides match TRBD2. V dropped 5 bases and J dropped 4; count of bases not matched to a gene: 10. The germline CDR1 and CDR2 sequences are MNHEY and SMNVEV (reference sequence). The CDR3 totals 16 residues. The CDR3 here is CASSTLAGLPADTQYF. CDR3 coding DNA: TGTGCCAGCAGTACACTAGCGGGCCTTCCGGCAGATACGCAGTATTTT.

The CDR3 reads CASSLARDGDYTF. CDR3 DNA sequence: TGTGCCAGCTCCCTGGCCAGGGATGGCGACTACACCTTC. The rearrangement joins TRBV18 to TRBJ1-2, with a tentative D call TRBD1 (5 bases). Germline assignment: CDR1 KGHSH and CDR2 LQKENI. This CDR3 region has 13 residues. V was trimmed by 6 bases and J by 10 bases, leaving 18 bases between them.

CDR3 in amino acids: CASSYSGGTRQETQYF. In DNA form, the CDR3 reads TGTGCCAGCAGTTACTCGGGCGGGACTCGTCAAGAGACCCAGTACTTC. J is TRBJ2-5 and V is TRBV6-5; a weak D match, TRBD2 (6 bases). Trimming removed 0 bases at V and 2 bases at J, with 13 bases between. From germline, CDR1 is MNHEY and CDR2 SVGAGI. The CDR3 sequence is 16 residues long.

A few counts support this clone. The chain carries TRBV27 and TRBJ1-1; D is uncertain. Germline assignment: CDR1 MNHEY and CDR2 SMNVEV (reference sequence). The CDR3 has 16 amino acids. V lost 2 bases and J 1 base, leaving 14 bases between the germline ends. CDR3 in DNA: TGTGCCAGCAGTTTAAATGGGGTTGGGAGGAACACTGAAGCTTTCTTT. It specifies CASSLNGVGRNTEAFF.

V usage is TRBV11-2 and J usage is TRBJ2-3, with D uncertain. V lost 0 bases to trimming and J lost 2 bases, with 12 bases between them. Germline-derived CDR1 and CDR2 are SGHAT and FQNNGV. The CDR3 sequence is 16 residues long. CDR3 in DNA: TGTGCCAGCAGCTTAGATGGGCAGACCAACACAGATACGCAGTATTTT. This codes for CASSLDGQTNTDTQYF.

This rearrangement joins TRBV7-8 to TRBJ2-1, with 14 bases lining up with TRBD2. The germline V gene has CDR1 SGHVS and CDR2 FQNEAQ. The CDR3 has 15 amino acids. V lost 6 bases and J lost 6; bases outside the gene matches: 4. The CDR3 here is CASRGLAGVGNEQFF. CDR3 in DNA: TGTGCCAGCAGGGGACTAGCGGGAGTCGGCAATGAGCAGTTCTTC.

The chain links TRBV7-2 to TRBJ2-5; possible D gene TRBD2, 5 bases. CDR1 is SGHTA, CDR2 FQGNSA, per germline. V gave up 3 bases and J gave up 5 bases, with 10 bases separating them. The CDR3 covers 13 residues. The CDR3 sequence: CASSFGVGETQYF. Written as DNA, the CDR3 is TGTGCCAGCAGCTTCGGGGTTGGGGAGACCCAGTACTTC.

This clone was seen a few times. The chain has TRBV18 and TRBJ1-1, with 8 positions matching TRBD1. This CDR3 spans 15 amino acids. The trim removed 0 bases at V and 5 bases at J, leaving 5 bases unmatched. Germline V gives CDR1 KGHSH, CDR2 LQKENI. CDR3 nucleotides: TGTGCCAGCTCACCACCGAACAGGGGGGGTACTGAAGCTTTCTTT. This codes for CASSPPNRGGTEAFF.

The table lists this clone with a few counts. This sequence joins TRBV29-1 and TRBJ2-1, with a weak D call TRBD1 (5 bases). The germline V gene encodes CDR1 SQVTM and CDR2 ANQGSEA. This CDR3 has 14 residues. V shed 6 bases and J shed 2 bases, with 14 bases lying between them. The DNA for the CDR3 is TGCAGCGTAGTTCTGGACAAGACCTACAATGAGCAGTTCTTC. It encodes CSVVLDKTYNEQFF.

This chain joins TRBV10-3 and TRBJ2-3, with a weak D call TRBD2 (6 bases). Germline lookup yields CDR1 ENHRY and CDR2 SYGVKD. The V gene lost 6 bases and the J gene lost 6 bases, with 10 bases spanning the gap. This CDR3 has 12 residues. This CDR3 is CAISDRGDTQYF. CDR3 nucleotide sequence: TGTGCCATCAGCGACCGGGGGGATACGCAGTATTTT.

This clone came up once. The genes are TRBV28 and TRBJ2-7, with 14 bases lining up with TRBD2. CDR3 length: 16 amino acids. After removal of 5 bases from V and 4 bases from J, the junction contained 7 bases not matched to a gene. The germline CDR1 and CDR2 sequences are MDHEN and SYDVKM. The CDR3 here is CASSLLGTSGSYEQYF. As DNA, the CDR3 is TGTGCCAGCAGTCTCCTCGGGACTAGCGGGAGTTACGAGCAGTACTTC. Combining the CDR3 with reference TRBV28 and TRBJ2-7 gives the whole variable domain DVKVTQSSRYLVKRTGEKVFLECVQDMDHENMFWYRQDPGLGLRLIYFSYDVKMKEKGDIPEGYSVSREKKERFSLILESASTNQTSMYLCASSLLGTSGSYEQYFGPGTRLTVT.

In this sample, this clone turned up a few times. The rearrangement links TRBV7-9 to TRBJ1-1; no definite D call. The length of the CDR3 is 13 residues. Germline CDR1 reads SEHNR; CDR2 reads FQNEAQ (reference sequence). V shed 0 bases and J shed 2 bases, with 4 bases lying between them. In DNA form, the CDR3 reads TGTGCCAGCAGCTTAGCCCTTAACACTGAAGCTTTCTTT. This gives the protein CASSLALNTEAFF.

This clone has a handful of counts. For the CDR3, the DNA is TGCGCCAGCAGTCCAGGACTAGCGACAGATACGCAGTATTTT. Amino acids: CASSPGLATDTQYF. The rearrangement links TRBV5-1 to TRBJ2-3; 9 nucleotides agree with TRBD2. Losses at the gene ends were 5 bases for V and 3 bases for J; bases not matched to a gene: 4. CDR3 length: 14 amino acids. CDR1 and CDR2 from the germline V gene are SGHRS and YFSETQ.

This clone came up a few times. This chain links TRBV28 with TRBJ2-5; D perhaps matches TRBD2 (5 bases). With 7 bases removed from V and 5 bases from J, the gap between germline ends came to 17 bases. Germline V gene lookup returns CDR1 MDHEN and CDR2 SYDVKM. There are 14 residues in the CDR3. CDR3 loop: CASTETPGLETQYF. The DNA of the CDR3 is TGTGCCAGCACCGAAACGCCGGGGTTGGAGACCCAGTACTTC.

In its sample, this clone was seen a few times. This chain connects TRBV30 to TRBJ2-7; 8 nucleotides agree with TRBD1. V lost 2 bases to trimming and J lost 6 bases; unmatched junction nucleotides: 9. There are 14 residues in the CDR3. Germline CDR1 GTSNPN, CDR2 SVGIG (reference sequence). In DNA form, the CDR3 reads TGTGCCTGGAGTTTGGGTCAGGGGGCTGGCGAGCAGTACTTC. It encodes CAWSLGQGAGEQYF. The entire variable domain, with the rest obtained from reference TRBV30 and TRBJ2-7, is as follows: SQTIHQWPATLVQPVGSPLSLECTVEGTSNPNLYWYRQAAGRGLQLLFYSVGIGQISSEVPQNLSASRPQDRQFILSSKKLLLSDSGFYLCAWSLGQGAGEQYFGPGTRLTVT.

This clone was observed a handful of times. CDR3 DNA sequence: TGTGCCAGCAGCCCAGCTAGCGGGAGGGCCGGGGAAGATACGCAGTATTTT. This codes for CASSPASGRAGEDTQYF. This chain links TRBV11-2 with TRBJ2-3; 12 nucleotides agree with TRBD2. Germline V lookup: CDR1 SGHAT, CDR2 FQNNGV. V lost 5 bases, J lost 5 bases, and 11 bases stayed unmatched. The CDR3 extends over 17 amino acids.

V is TRBV19 and J is TRBJ2-3; D might be TRBD1 (6 bases). There are 13 residues in the CDR3. The germline V gene encodes CDR1 LNHDA and CDR2 SQIVND (reference sequence). V lost 4 bases and J lost 5, with 10 bases in between. CDR3 DNA: TGTGCCAGTAGTAGCGTCAGGGGAGATACGCAGTATTTT. Translated: CASSSVRGDTQYF.